The 5 T cell receptor beta chains reported below all come from one sample, sequenced in a study of blood T cell repertoires in COVID-19. Measured with immunoSEQ multiplex PCR; TCRdb has only the in-frame clones, and not every one. The sample includes over 150,000 clones, around four fifths of them seen just once. The specimen sequenced was peripheral blood. The receptors here all came from a woman older than 75 with COVID-19, enrolled during active disease.

The chain joins TRBV5-1 to TRBJ2-1; 8 bases agree with TRBD2. The ends lost 3 bases at V and 6 bases at J; junction bases unmatched: 8. Looked up from germline, CDR1 is SGHRS and CDR2 is YFSETQ. This CDR3 is built from 15 residues. The CDR3 coding sequence is TGCGCCAGCAGCTCACGACTAGCGTTGGGCAATGAGCAGTTCTTC. Encoded protein: CASSSRLALGNEQFF.

The chain couples TRBV2 to TRBJ2-3; D unclear. Germline loops: CDR1 SNHLY, CDR2 FYNNEI. The CDR3 is 16 amino acids. Deletions cut 6 bases from V and 2 bases from J, with 18 bases between. The CDR3 reads CASRPSRVLPTDTQYF. Here the CDR3 DNA reads TGTGCCAGCAGACCCTCCCGGGTCCTACCCACAGATACGCAGTATTTT.

The J gene is TRBJ2-3, the V gene TRBV30, with D possibly matching TRBD1 (6 bases). This CDR3 is built from 14 residues. CDR1 and CDR2 from the germline V gene are GTSNPN and SVGIG (reference sequence). V lost 3 bases and J 1 base, leaving 11 bases between the germline ends. CDR3 residues: CAWSTGHGTDTQYF. CDR3 nucleotides: TGTGCCTGGAGCACAGGGCATGGCACAGATACGCAGTATTTT.

This clone was seen a few times. This chain joins TRBV5-4 and TRBJ2-3; 7 bases are a match to TRBD2. This CDR3 is 16 amino acids long. V trimming: 4 bases; J trimming: 0 bases; junction bases outside the gene matches: 8. CDR1 is SGHNT and CDR2 is YYREEE in the germline V gene (reference sequence). The CDR3 protein is CASSDPGLPSTDTQYF. CDR3 coding DNA: TGTGCCAGCAGCGATCCGGGACTACCTAGCACAGATACGCAGTATTTT.

J is TRBJ2-6 and V is TRBV19; TRBD2 might be the D (5 bases). Per the germline V gene, CDR1 is LNHDA and CDR2 is SQIVND (reference sequence). CDR3 length: 16 amino acids. The V and J ends lost 6 bases and 2 bases respectively, with 14 bases between them. CDR3 sequence reads: CASSGVWAAGANVLTF. CDR3 nucleotides: TGTGCCAGTAGCGGGGTTTGGGCCGCTGGGGCCAACGTCCTGACTTTC.